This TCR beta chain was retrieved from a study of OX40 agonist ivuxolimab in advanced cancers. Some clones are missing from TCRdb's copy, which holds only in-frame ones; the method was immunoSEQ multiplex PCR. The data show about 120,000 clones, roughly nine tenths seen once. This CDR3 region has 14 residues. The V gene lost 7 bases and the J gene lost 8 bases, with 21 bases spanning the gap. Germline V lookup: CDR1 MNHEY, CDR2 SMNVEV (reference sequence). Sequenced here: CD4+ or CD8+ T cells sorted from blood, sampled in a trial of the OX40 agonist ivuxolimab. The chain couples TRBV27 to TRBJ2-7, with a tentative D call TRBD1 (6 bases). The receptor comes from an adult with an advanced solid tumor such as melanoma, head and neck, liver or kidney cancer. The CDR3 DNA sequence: TGTGCCAGCATCCCTAACAGGGTAAGCCTCCAGCAGTACTTC. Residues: CASIPNRVSLQQYF.